The 15 T cell receptor beta chains below all came from one sample that was sequenced in a study of blood T cell repertoires in COVID-19. Generated by immunoSEQ multiplex PCR, the TCRdb table keeps only in-frame clones and is missing some. Of 150,000 to 200,000 clones listed, more than 70% are singletons. The sample comprised PBMCs or T cells enriched from blood (not recorded which). Receptors originate from a middle-aged man who had recovered from COVID-19.

The chain uses TRBV9 and TRBJ2-4, with 8 bases lining up with TRBD2. Germline V gene sequence: CDR1 SGDLS, CDR2 YYNGEE. This CDR3 spans 15 amino acids. V lost 6 bases, J lost 5 bases, and 10 bases stayed unmatched. CDR3 nucleotides: TGTGCCAGCACCCCCGGGGGGGGCGCGGAAAACATTCAGTACTTC. Amino acid sequence: CASTPGGGAENIQYF.

The chain is built from TRBV19 and TRBJ2-7; TRBD1 matches 7 bases. CDR3 length: 13 amino acids. CDR1 is LNHDA and CDR2 is SQIVND in the germline V gene (reference sequence). After removal of 4 bases from V and 6 bases from J, the junction contained 6 bases not matched to a gene. In DNA form, the CDR3 reads TGTGCCAGTAGTACGACAGGGCCTCTCGAGCAGTACTTC. Translated, it gives CASSTTGPLEQYF.

J is TRBJ2-7 and V is TRBV27; weak D call: TRBD2 (5 bases). CDR1 is MNHEY, CDR2 SMNVEV, per germline (reference sequence). The germline V and J ends were trimmed by 7 bases and 6 bases, with 22 bases remaining between them. This CDR3 has 15 amino acids. The CDR3 coding sequence is TGTGCCAGCACCCGGACTTACGGGCCCACCTTCGAGCAGTACTTC. Translated, it gives CASTRTYGPTFEQYF.

The chain is built from TRBV30 and TRBJ1-4; the D is unclear. The germline gives CDR1 GTSNPN, CDR2 SVGIG (reference sequence). The CDR3 loop spans 15 amino acids. Trimming shortened V by 3 bases and J by 8 bases, and 19 bases separated the two germline ends. CDR3 protein: CAWRASGIYLEKLFF. The CDR3, as DNA: TGTGCCTGGAGAGCAAGCGGGATCTACCTAGAAAAACTGTTTTTT.

This chain uses TRBV2 with TRBJ1-2, with unresolved D. The CDR3 is 11 amino acids. The germline gives CDR1 SNHLY, CDR2 FYNNEI. V was cut by 7 bases and J by 8 bases, with 11 bases left in between. This chain's CDR3 is CASMERGGYTF. The DNA of the CDR3 is TGTGCCAGCATGGAGAGAGGAGGCTACACCTTC.

The rearrangement uses TRBV5-1 and TRBJ2-2; 9 positions agree with TRBD1. Germline CDR1 SGHRS, CDR2 YFSETQ. The CDR3 covers 15 residues. Trimming took 1 base from V and 3 from J; bases not matched to a gene: 1. As DNA, the CDR3 is TGCGCCAGCAGCTTGTGGGACAGGGACACCGGGGAGCTGTTTTTT. Residues: CASSLWDRDTGELFF. Combining the CDR3 with reference TRBV5-1 and TRBJ2-2 gives the whole variable domain KAGVTQTPRYLIKTRGQQVTLSCSPISGHRSVSWYQQTPGQGLQFLFEYFSETQRNKGNFPGRFSGRQFSNSRSEMNVSTLELGDSALYLCASSLWDRDTGELFFGEGSRLTVL.

This clone was recorded a few times. The chain carries TRBV13 and TRBJ1-6, with TRBD1 matching over 9 bases. Germline loops: CDR1 PRHDT, CDR2 FYEKMQ (reference sequence). The CDR3 contains 16 residues. Trimming at V came to 4 bases and at J to 7 bases, leaving 8 bases not matched to a gene. This chain's CDR3 is CASSSRTGGANSPLHF. In DNA, the CDR3 is TGTGCCAGCAGCTCCCGAACAGGGGGCGCAAATTCACCCCTCCACTTT.

The genes are TRBV7-3 and TRBJ2-2; 7 bases align to TRBD1. CDR3 length equals 15 residues. V lost 7 bases and J lost 2; bases outside the gene matches: 7. Germline V gene lookup returns CDR1 SGHTA and CDR2 FQGTGA. Here the CDR3 reads CASTRGQINTGELFF. CDR3 nucleotide sequence: TGTGCCAGCACCCGGGGACAGATAAACACCGGGGAGCTGTTTTTT.

This clone came up once. This chain connects TRBV5-1 to TRBJ2-7; D gene ambiguous. Trimming left V 0 bases short and J 3 bases short, with 16 bases between. The V gene's germline CDR1 is SGHRS and CDR2 YFSETQ. The CDR3 runs 16 residues. CDR3 sequence (DNA): TGCGCCAGCAGCTTGGTAGGCGGCAGTCGAATCTACGAGCAGTACTTC. It translates to CASSLVGGSRIYEQYF.

The J gene is TRBJ2-3, the V gene TRBV7-3; TRBD2 matches at 9 bases. This CDR3 has 13 residues. V lost 3 bases to trimming and J lost 13 bases; unmatched junction nucleotides: 8. Germline CDR1 SGHTA, CDR2 FQGTGA. The CDR3 region is CASSFSTSGYKYF. The CDR3 DNA reads TGTGCCAGCAGCTTCTCAACTAGCGGGTATAAGTATTTT.

The V and J genes are TRBV7-3 and TRBJ2-1, with a tentative D call TRBD1 (5 bases). The length of the CDR3 is 14 residues. V lost 6 bases, J lost 5 bases, and 14 bases lay in between. CDR1 is SGHTA and CDR2 is FQGTGA in the germline V gene. The CDR3 protein is CASRPPGRDNEQFF. CDR3 DNA: TGTGCCAGCAGACCACCCGGCAGGGACAATGAGCAGTTCTTC.

The chain has TRBV3-1 (or the pseudogene TRBV3-2) and TRBJ1-4; D is possibly TRBD1 (5 bases). This CDR3 region has 14 residues. Germline V lookup: CDR1 LGHDT, CDR2 YNNKEL (reference sequence). With 3 bases removed from V and 6 bases from J, the gap between germline ends came to 11 bases. DNA of the CDR3: TGTGCCAGCAGCCACGGGACGGGAGATGAAAAACTGTTTTTT. This sequence encodes CASSHGTGDEKLFF.

The J gene is TRBJ2-5, the V gene TRBV4-2; 10 bases line up with TRBD1. The germline gives CDR1 LGHNA, CDR2 YNFKEQ. The CDR3 runs to 17 residues. V trimming: 1 base; J trimming: 4 bases; junction bases outside the gene matches: 9. CDR3 region: CASSQASGQGLGETQYF. CDR3 bases: TGTGCCAGCAGCCAAGCTTCGGGACAGGGGTTGGGAGAGACCCAGTACTTC.

The chain has TRBV30 and TRBJ1-6; TRBD1 matches 7 bases. J was trimmed by 7 bases and V by 0 bases; bases with no gene match: 0. This CDR3 has 13 residues. The V gene's germline CDR1 is GTSNPN and CDR2 SVGIG (reference sequence). DNA for the CDR3: TGTGCCTGGAGTGTGACAGGGAATTCACCCCTCCACTTT. Protein: CAWSVTGNSPLHF.

The chain couples TRBV19 to TRBJ2-2, with 10 bases identical to TRBD2. Trimming removed 7 bases from V and 8 bases from J; junction bases left unmatched: 1. Germline CDR1 is LNHDA and CDR2 is SQIVND (reference sequence). The length of the CDR3 is 12 residues. The CDR3 spells CASTSGGGELFF. The CDR3 nucleotides are TGTGCCAGTACTAGCGGGGGTGGGGAGCTGTTTTTT.